The sequence of this T cell receptor (beta chain) was determined in a study of spatial heterogeneity in lung cancer. A unique molecular identifier was attached to every TCR cDNA molecule. TCRdb recomputed calls from the 5' RACE reads with MiXCR, one row per CDR3 protein. The repertoire holds more than 80,000 distinct CDR3 sequences, with approximately 12% as singletons. Sample time point: sample taken at primary tumor resection. Whole RNA from tumor, nontumor lung or frozen PBMC was sequenced unsorted. The TCR sequence derives from a male donor with early-stage non-small cell lung cancer. Sequencing used PBMCs, obtained at surgery.

The CDR3 loop is CSVDIGAGDPTTAGNTIYF. Written as DNA, the CDR3 is TGCAGCGTTGATATCGGTGCAGGGGATCCTACCACCGCTGGAAACACCATATATTTT. This chain uses TRBV29-1 with TRBJ1-3; possibly TRBD1 for D (6 bases). The CDR3 totals 19 residues. Germline V gene sequence: CDR1 SQVTM, CDR2 ANQGSEA. V lost 3 bases and J 2 bases, leaving 26 bases between the germline ends.